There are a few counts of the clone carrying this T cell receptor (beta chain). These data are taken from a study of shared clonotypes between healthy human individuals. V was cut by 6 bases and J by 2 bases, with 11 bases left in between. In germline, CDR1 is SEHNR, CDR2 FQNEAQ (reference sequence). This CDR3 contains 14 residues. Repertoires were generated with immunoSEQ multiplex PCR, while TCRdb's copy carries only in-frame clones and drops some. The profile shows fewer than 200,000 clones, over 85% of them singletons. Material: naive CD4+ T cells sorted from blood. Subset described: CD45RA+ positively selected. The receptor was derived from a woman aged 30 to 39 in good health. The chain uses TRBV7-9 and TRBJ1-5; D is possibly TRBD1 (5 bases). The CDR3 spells CASSQMGRNQPQHF. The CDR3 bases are TGTGCCAGCAGTCAAATGGGGCGCAATCAGCCCCAGCATTTT.